Each of the 18 T cell receptor beta chains below was sequenced from the same sample in a study of cytomegalovirus exposure and HLA in healthy donors. Researchers ran the PCR with 60 Vbeta and 13 Jbeta primers. Using immunoSEQ multiplex PCR, the repertoire was profiled, and TCRdb retains in-frame clones only, with some absent. The sample includes about 200,000 clones, roughly 12% of them seen just once. The specimen sequenced was PBMCs. The receptors were sampled from a man aged 45 to 65 in good health and CMV-seropositive.

There are a few counts of this clone. This rearrangement joins TRBV5-4 to TRBJ2-4; 9 nucleotides match TRBD1. Germline V gene sequence: CDR1 SGHNT, CDR2 YYREEE (reference sequence). This CDR3 is built from 15 residues. V shed 7 bases and J 4 bases; nucleotides not matched to a gene: 9. The CDR3 reads CASEIYGTGKNIQYF. DNA of the CDR3: TGTGCCAGCGAAATATATGGGACAGGGAAAAACATTCAGTACTTC. The full variable domain, rest sourced from reference TRBV5-4 and TRBJ2-4, is ETGVTQSPTHLIKTRGQQVTLRCSSQSGHNTVSWYQQALGQGPQFIFQYYREEENGRGNFPPRFSGLQFPNYSSELNVNALELDDSALYLCASEIYGTGKNIQYFGAGTRLSVL.

This clone was counted a few times. The rearrangement links TRBV14 to TRBJ2-7; D ambiguous. The germline V and J ends were trimmed by 3 bases and 6 bases, with 9 bases remaining between them. CDR3 size: 12 residues. Germline V lookup: CDR1 SGHDN, CDR2 FVKESK. The CDR3 loop reads CASSQSWAEQYF. CDR3 DNA: TGTGCCAGCAGCCAGAGCTGGGCCGAGCAGTACTTC.

There are a few counts of this clone. This rearrangement joins TRBV6-6 to TRBJ2-1; no definite D call. V shed 7 bases and J shed 0 bases, with 13 bases lying between them. Germline values: CDR1 MNHNY, CDR2 SVGAGI (reference sequence). CDR3 length equals 15 residues. CDR3 in amino acids: CASTVLGVSYNEQFF. The CDR3 DNA sequence: TGTGCCAGCACGGTGCTAGGCGTCTCCTACAATGAGCAGTTCTTC.

The gene calls are TRBV6-5 and TRBJ1-6; 9 bases are shared with TRBD1. The J segment lost 10 bases and the V segment lost 2 bases, leaving 9 bases of the junction unmatched. The germline CDR1 and CDR2 sequences are MNHEY and SVGAGI. CDR3 size: 16 residues. CDR3 nucleotide sequence: TGTGCCAGCAGTTACGCTTCGGGACAGGGAGAATCACCCCTCCACTTT. Translated: CASSYASGQGESPLHF.

This clone was recorded a few times. This chain uses TRBV7-2 with TRBJ2-4, with a tentative D call TRBD2 (6 bases). V was trimmed by 1 base and J by 4 bases, leaving 14 bases between them. The CDR3 length is 16 residues. In germline, CDR1 is SGHTA, CDR2 FQGNSA. For the CDR3, the DNA is TGTGCCAGCAGCTTAGATGCAGGGCGGGGAAAAAACATTCAGTACTTC. Translation gives CASSLDAGRGKNIQYF.

This clone turned up a few times. The chain has TRBV7-8 and TRBJ2-5, with TRBD1 matching 7 bases. This CDR3 contains 19 residues. CDR1 and CDR2 from the germline V gene are SGHVS and FQNEAQ. V lost 5 bases to trimming and J lost 3 bases; unmatched junction nucleotides: 21. Here the CDR3 reads CASSQEPTGFGHAKETQYF. CDR3 sequence (DNA): TGTGCCAGCAGCCAAGAACCGACAGGGTTTGGACATGCTAAAGAGACCCAGTACTTC. The full variable domain, with the rest looked up from reference TRBV7-8 and TRBJ2-5, is GAGVSQSPRYKVAKRGQDVALRCDPISGHVSLFWYQQALGQGPEFLTYFQNEAQLDKSGLPSDRFFAERPEGSVSTLKIQRTQQEDSAVYLCASSQEPTGFGHAKETQYFGPGTRLLVL.

The rearrangement links TRBV6-1 to TRBJ2-5; D might be TRBD1 (6 bases). Looked up from germline, CDR1 is MNHNS and CDR2 is SASEGT. The CDR3 is 13 amino acids. Trimming removed 7 bases at V and 5 bases at J, with 14 bases between. This CDR3 reads CASKAGAVETQYF. In nucleotides, the CDR3 is TGTGCCAGCAAGGCAGGGGCAGTGGAGACCCAGTACTTC.

This clone has a handful of counts. The J gene is TRBJ2-5, the V gene TRBV19; maybe TRBD2 (5 bases). The V end lost 5 bases, the J end lost 5 bases, and 15 bases lay between the germline ends. This CDR3 contains 14 residues. Germline assignment: CDR1 LNHDA and CDR2 SQIVND (reference sequence). The CDR3 protein is CASSRGVGRETQYF. The CDR3 DNA is TGTGCCAGTAGTCGGGGAGTAGGGCGTGAGACCCAGTACTTC.

The chain carries TRBV9 and TRBJ1-5; D gene ambiguous. The CDR3 has 15 amino acids. The germline V gene encodes CDR1 SGDLS and CDR2 YYNGEE. Trimming stripped 6 bases from V and 3 bases from J, with 16 bases between. CDR3: CASTRGMGLNQPQHF. In DNA form, the CDR3 reads TGTGCCAGCACACGCGGGATGGGCCTCAATCAGCCCCAGCATTTT. Filled out from reference TRBV9 and TRBJ1-5, the complete variable domain reads DSGVTQTPKHLITATGQRVTLRCSPRSGDLSVYWYQQSLDQGLQFLIQYYNGEERAKGNILERFSAQQFPDLHSELNLSSLELGDSALYFCASTRGMGLNQPQHFGDGTRLSIL.

This clone was recorded a few times. The CDR3 loop reads CASSSRYQPQHF. The CDR3 bases are TGTGCCAGCAGCTCGCGGTATCAGCCCCAGCATTTT. The chain links TRBV7-2 to TRBJ1-5; the D is unclear. Germline values: CDR1 SGHTA, CDR2 FQGNSA. This CDR3 has 12 amino acids. V was pared by 4 bases and J by 5 bases, with 6 bases between.

This clone was seen more than once but under ten times. The chain recombines TRBV6-1 with TRBJ2-2, with 10 positions matching TRBD2. The CDR3 contains 15 residues. Germline V gene sequence: CDR1 MNHNS, CDR2 SASEGT. V shed 5 bases and J 1 base; nucleotides not matched to a gene: 1. CDR3 residues: CASSLAGGNTGELFF. In nucleotides, the CDR3 is TGTGCCAGCAGTTTAGCGGGGGGGAACACCGGGGAGCTGTTTTTT.

This clone appeared a few times. The rearrangement uses TRBV5-6 and TRBJ1-1; D is perhaps TRBD1 (6 bases). Trimming stripped 7 bases from V and 0 bases from J, with 13 bases between. Germline CDR1 SGHDT, CDR2 YYEEEE. CDR3 length: 14 residues. CDR3 amino acids: CASARGRMNTEAFF. CDR3 DNA sequence: TGTGCCAGCGCCAGGGGCAGAATGAACACTGAAGCTTTCTTT.

In its sample, this clone was seen a few times. The chain combines TRBV6-5 with TRBJ2-1; TRBD1 matches 8 bases. This CDR3 has 15 residues. From germline, CDR1 is MNHEY and CDR2 SVGAGI. V dropped 6 bases and J dropped 5; count of bases not matched to a gene: 9. CDR3 bases: TGTGCCAGCAGCTTACCGGGACAGGCCCACAATGAGCAGTTCTTC. It codes for CASSLPGQAHNEQFF.

CDR3 nucleotides: TGTGCCAGTAGTAGGAGGACTGATACGCAGTATTTT. This translates into CASSRRTDTQYF. This sequence joins TRBV19 and TRBJ2-3; a possible D gene is TRBD2 (5 bases). The CDR3 runs to 12 residues. Germline CDR1 is LNHDA and CDR2 is SQIVND (reference sequence). V was clipped by 4 bases and J by 6 bases, with 8 bases between them.

This clone was detected only a few times. The rearrangement joins TRBV28 to TRBJ1-5; 11 bases are shared with TRBD1. V lost 6 bases, J lost 4 bases, and 5 bases stayed unmatched. This CDR3 region has 15 residues. Germline V CDR1 and CDR2: MDHEN, SYDVKM. CDR3 sequence: CASRLGTGGNQPQHF. The CDR3 region has the DNA TGTGCCAGCAGACTTGGGACAGGGGGAAATCAGCCCCAGCATTTT.

On this clone: One end of the junction is discordant with germline, which a read error may explain. The sample contains more than one DNA sequence encoding this CDR3. The rearrangement links TRBV6-5 to TRBJ1-6; tentatively, D is TRBD1 (5 bases). The germline V gene has CDR1 MNHEY and CDR2 SVGAGI. The CDR3 totals 15 residues. The CDR3 DNA sequence: TGTGCCAGCAGTCCAACCAGGAGGGGCAATTCCCCCCTCCACTTT. It specifies CASSPTRRGNSPLHF.

This clone was detected ten times or more. The chain combines TRBV27 with TRBJ1-5; D call uncertain. The germline CDR1 and CDR2 sequences are MNHEY and SMNVEV (reference sequence). Deletions cut 2 bases from V and 6 bases from J, with 17 bases between. This CDR3 comprises 16 residues. CDR3 protein: CASSLRAAREGQPQHF. The CDR3 DNA is TGTGCCAGCAGTTTAAGAGCCGCGAGGGAAGGTCAGCCCCAGCATTTT.

The chain joins TRBV2 to TRBJ2-2; D perhaps matches TRBD2 (6 bases). Between the trimmed V and J ends, which lost 7 bases and 1 base, there was a span of 13 bases. The V gene's germline CDR1 is SNHLY and CDR2 FYNNEI. The CDR3 spans 15 residues. CDR3 coding DNA: TGTGCCAGCAAGGATCGAGCGGGGAACACCGGGGAGCTGTTTTTT. This codes for CASKDRAGNTGELFF.